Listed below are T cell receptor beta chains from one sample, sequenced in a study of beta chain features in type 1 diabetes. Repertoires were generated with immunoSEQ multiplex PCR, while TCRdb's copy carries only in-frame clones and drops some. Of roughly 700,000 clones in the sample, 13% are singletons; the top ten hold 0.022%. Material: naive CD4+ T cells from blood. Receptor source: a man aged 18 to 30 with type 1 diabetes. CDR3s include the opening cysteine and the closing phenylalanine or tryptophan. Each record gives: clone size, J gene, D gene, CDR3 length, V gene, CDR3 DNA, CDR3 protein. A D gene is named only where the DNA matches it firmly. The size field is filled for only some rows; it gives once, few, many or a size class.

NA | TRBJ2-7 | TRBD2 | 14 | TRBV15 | TGTGCCACCAGGGCTAGCGGGGGTCCGCTCGAGCAGTACTTC | CATRASGGPLEQYF
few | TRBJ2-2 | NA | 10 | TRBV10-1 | TGCGCCACCATCGACGGGGAGCTGTTTTTT | CATIDGELFF
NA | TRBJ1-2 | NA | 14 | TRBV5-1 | TGCGCCAGCAGCTTGGATGCGGGCAATTATGGCTACACCTTC | CASSLDAGNYGYTF
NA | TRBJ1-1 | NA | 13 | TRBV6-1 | TGTGCCAGCCTAAGAGGGCGAGACACTGAAGCTTTCTTT | CASLRGRDTEAFF
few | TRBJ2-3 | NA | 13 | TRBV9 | TGTGCCAGCAGCCCCCGTACCACAGATACGCAGTATTTT | CASSPRTTDTQYF
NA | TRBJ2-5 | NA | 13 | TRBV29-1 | TGCAGCGTGGGACGGGACACGGAAGACCTTCAGTACTTC | CSVGRDTEDLQYF
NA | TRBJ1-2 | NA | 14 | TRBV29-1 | TGCAGCGTGCCTCACGCGGGCGTTGGCTATGGCTACACCTTC | CSVPHAGVGYGYTF
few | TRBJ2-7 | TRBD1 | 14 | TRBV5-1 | TGCGCCAGCAGCCGGGGACAGGTTTTATACGAGCAGTACTTC | CASSRGQVLYEQYF
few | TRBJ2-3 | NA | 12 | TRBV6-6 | TGTGCCAGCAGCTCACAGGCAGATACGCAGTATTTT | CASSSQADTQYF
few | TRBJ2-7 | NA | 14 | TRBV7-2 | TGTGCCAGCAGCGCGCTTTACAGGCCCTACGAGCAGTACTTC | CASSALYRPYEQYF
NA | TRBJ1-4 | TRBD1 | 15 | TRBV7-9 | TGTGCCAGCAGCCGAGCTCAGGGGGCTCGGGAAAAACTGTTTTTT | CASSRAQGAREKLFF
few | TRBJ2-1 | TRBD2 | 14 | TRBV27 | TGTGCCAGCAGTTTACTGCGGGGGGCCCACGAGCAGTTCTTC | CASSLLRGAHEQFF
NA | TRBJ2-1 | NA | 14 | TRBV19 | TGTGCCAGTAACGGCTCTCCTACCTACAATGAGCAGTTCTTC | CASNGSPTYNEQFF
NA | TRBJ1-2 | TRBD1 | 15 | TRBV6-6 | TGTGCCAGCAGTTACTCGGGGACAGGGAACTATGGCTACACCTTC | CASSYSGTGNYGYTF
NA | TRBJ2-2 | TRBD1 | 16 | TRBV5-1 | TGCGCCAGCAGCTTGGGACAGGGGAAGAACACCGGGGAGCTGTTTTTT | CASSLGQGKNTGELFF
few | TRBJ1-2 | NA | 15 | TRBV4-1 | TGCGCCAGCAGCCAAGAGGAGACAGCCAACTATGGCTACACCTTC | CASSQEETANYGYTF
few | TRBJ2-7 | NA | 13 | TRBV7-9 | TGTGCCTCAGAGGAGGGGTCGACGGGGAAGCAGTACTTC | CASEEGSTGKQYF
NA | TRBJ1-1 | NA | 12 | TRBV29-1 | TGCAGCGTTTCGGACGGATACACTGAAGCTTTCTTT | CSVSDGYTEAFF
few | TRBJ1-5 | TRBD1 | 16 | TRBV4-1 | TGCGCCAGCAGCCAAACGACAGGGGATAGCAATCAGCCCCAGCATTTT | CASSQTTGDSNQPQHF
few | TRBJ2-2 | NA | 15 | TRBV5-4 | TGTGCCAGCAGCTTGACTAGCAGAAACACCGGGGAGCTGTTTTTT | CASSLTSRNTGELFF
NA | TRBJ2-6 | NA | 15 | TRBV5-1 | TGCGCCAGCAGCTTGGCAGACTCTGGGGCCAACGTCCTGACTTTC | CASSLADSGANVLTF
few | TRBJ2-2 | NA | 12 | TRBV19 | TGTGCCAGCAGACAGTGGGCCGGGGAGCTGTTTTTT | CASRQWAGELFF
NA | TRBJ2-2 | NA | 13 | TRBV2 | TGTGCCAGCTCCACAGGAAACACCGGGGAGCTGTTTTTT | CASSTGNTGELFF
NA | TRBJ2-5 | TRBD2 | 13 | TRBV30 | TGTGCCTGGTCGACTAGCGGTCCAGGGCCCCAGTACTTC | CAWSTSGPGPQYF
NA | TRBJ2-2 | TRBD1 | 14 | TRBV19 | TGTGCCAGTACACCACAGGGGGGCACCGGGGAGCTGTTTTTT | CASTPQGGTGELFF
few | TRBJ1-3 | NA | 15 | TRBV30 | TGTGCCTGCCCGGGCCGGTTCAGCTCTGGAAACACCATATATTTT | CACPGRFSSGNTIYF
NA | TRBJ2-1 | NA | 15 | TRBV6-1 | TGTGCCAGCAGATACCGGACAGTAACGGAGCATGAGCAGTTCTTC | CASRYRTVTEHEQFF
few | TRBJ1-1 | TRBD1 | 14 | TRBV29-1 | TGCAGCGTTGGAGGGGACAGGGGGCGAACTGAAGCTTTCTTT | CSVGGDRGRTEAFF
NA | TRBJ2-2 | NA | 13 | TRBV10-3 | TGTGCCATCACCAGGACGAACACCGGGGAGCTGTTTTTT | CAITRTNTGELFF
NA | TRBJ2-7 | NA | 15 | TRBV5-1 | TGCGCCAGCAGCTTGGGGGGCCTAAGCTCCTACGAGCAGTACTTC | CASSLGGLSSYEQYF
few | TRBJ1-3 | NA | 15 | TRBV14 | TGTGCCAGCAGCCAAACAGCGCTCTCTGGAAACACCATATATTTT | CASSQTALSGNTIYF